This T cell receptor beta chain was observed in a study of neurological immune-mediated disorders. General observations from the study: Because no CDR3 amino acid sequences were shared across subjects by expanded clones, private repertoires were suggested in all groups.

One entry per CDR3 protein results from TCRdb running MiXCR on the 5' RACE reads. This table holds tens of thousands of distinct CDR3 sequences, 17% found once. This clonotype was observed many times. The antigen remains undetermined. The specimen sequenced was PBMCs. The receptor was isolated from a woman aged 40 to 55 in good health.

In DNA, the CDR3 is TGTGCCAGCAGCTTGGGTCTCAACTATGGCTACACCTTC. It yields the protein CASSLGLNYGYTF. The chain joins TRBV5-6 to TRBJ1-2; no clear D gene. Germline CDR1 reads SGHDT; CDR2 reads YYEEEE. V was shortened by 0 bases and J by 2 bases, with 5 bases between the two germline ends. The CDR3 runs to 13 residues.